This entry lists 28 T cell receptor beta chains sequenced from one sample in a study of CD8+ T cells in alopecia areata. Treatment denoted: oral pan-JAK inhibitor, 5-10 mg twice daily. Sequencing used cDNA as its template, made by extracting RNA and reverse transcribing it. The method was immunoSEQ multiplex PCR; TCRdb's version includes in-frame clones alone and lacks a portion of them. Found here are some 110,000 clones, less than 75% of them singletons; the top ten hold 25% to 30%. The source material was CD8+ T cells sorted from blood, sampled at week 4, from a patient treated with tofacitinib. Receptors originate from a human donor with alopecia areata.

The chain couples TRBV30 to TRBJ2-1; D might be TRBD2 (5 bases). Germline lookup yields CDR1 GTSNPN and CDR2 SVGIG (reference sequence). There are 12 residues in the CDR3. The germline V and J ends were trimmed by 5 bases and 5 bases, with 10 bases remaining between them. The CDR3 spells CAWSGLNNEQFF. The CDR3 DNA reads as TGTGCCTGGTCCGGACTGAACAATGAGCAGTTCTTC.

This clone was seen more than once but under ten times. The rearrangement links TRBV25-1 to TRBJ1-2; D gene uncertain. CDR1 and CDR2 from the germline V gene are MGHDK and SYGVNS. The CDR3 is 15 amino acids. V was clipped by 1 base and J by 3 bases, with 12 bases between them. CDR3 DNA sequence: TGTGCCAGCAGTGAATGGAGCGGGCTCGACTATGGCTACACCTTC. Protein sequence: CASSEWSGLDYGYTF.

This clone was detected a few times. V and J are TRBV30 and TRBJ2-5; D not resolved. The V gene lost 3 bases and the J gene lost 2 bases, with 10 bases spanning the gap. The germline CDR1 and CDR2 sequences are GTSNPN and SVGIG (reference sequence). CDR3 length: 13 amino acids. In nucleotides, the CDR3 is TGTGCCTGGAGCGCAAGTTATCAAGAGACCCAGTACTTC. Protein sequence: CAWSASYQETQYF.

This clone was seen a few times. V is TRBV7-9 and J is TRBJ2-6; D is unresolved. The CDR3 has 14 amino acids. V gave up 7 bases and J gave up 0 bases, with 7 bases separating them. CDR1 is SEHNR and CDR2 is FQNEAQ in the germline V gene (reference sequence). The CDR3 loop reads CASIKSSGANVLTF. The CDR3 nucleotides are TGTGCCAGCATAAAAAGCTCTGGGGCCAACGTCCTGACTTTC.

The genes are TRBV5-1 and TRBJ1-2; 7 bases are shared with TRBD1. The ends lost 4 bases at V and 6 bases at J; junction bases unmatched: 9. Germline V CDR1 and CDR2: SGHRS, YFSETQ. This CDR3 contains 14 residues. CDR3 coding DNA: TGCGCCAGCAGCGTACAAGGGGACAGCAATGGCTACACCTTC. Translated: CASSVQGDSNGYTF.

The J gene is TRBJ2-7, the V gene TRBV6-5; D not certain. This CDR3 region has 12 residues. V was cut by 2 bases and J by 7 bases, with 9 bases left in between. CDR1 and CDR2 from the germline V gene are MNHEY and SVGAGI. The CDR3 nucleotides are TGTGCCAGCAGTTACCTAGATGGGGAGCAGTACTTC. As protein: CASSYLDGEQYF.

This chain connects TRBV9 to TRBJ2-7, with 9 bases identical to TRBD1. With 4 bases clipped from V and 4 bases from J, the junction kept 6 bases outside the gene matches. Germline lookup yields CDR1 SGDLS and CDR2 YYNGEE. The CDR3 contains 14 residues. CDR3 sequence reads: CASSPGTGPYEQYF. CDR3 nucleotide sequence: TGTGCCAGCAGCCCTGGGACAGGGCCATACGAGCAGTACTTC.

In this sample, this clone turned up a few times. This chain links TRBV5-4 with TRBJ2-5, with D maybe TRBD2 (5 bases). The CDR3 runs to 13 residues. Trimming took off 4 bases at V and 3 bases at J, with 10 bases between the two ends. Germline-derived CDR1 and CDR2 are SGHNT and YYREEE (reference sequence). The CDR3 region has the DNA TGTGCCAGCAGCCCCCTGGAGGAAGAGACCCAGTACTTC. Its protein is CASSPLEEETQYF.

The table lists this clone with a few counts. The rearrangement uses TRBV29-1 and TRBJ1-6, with a weak D call TRBD1 (5 bases). V was trimmed by 4 bases and J by 9 bases, leaving 16 bases between them. CDR1 is SQVTM, CDR2 ANQGSEA, per germline. The CDR3 consists of 14 residues. The DNA for the CDR3 is TGCAGCGTTGGGGAAGGGGAAGGAAGTTCACCCCTCCACTTT. Translating gives CSVGEGEGSSPLHF.

This clone appeared a few times. The same CDR3 can be traced to other DNA sequences in this sample. The chain links TRBV5-6 to TRBJ1-5; possible D gene TRBD1, 5 bases. Germline loops: CDR1 SGHDT, CDR2 YYEEEE. The length of the CDR3 is 13 residues. Trimming pared 0 bases from V and 4 bases from J, leaving 5 bases between. The CDR3, as DNA: TGTGCCAGCAGCTTGGCAGGGAATCAGCCCCAGCATTTT. Protein product: CASSLAGNQPQHF. The full variable domain, its missing parts supplied by reference TRBV5-6 and TRBJ1-5, is DAGVTQSPTHLIKTRGQQVTLRCSPKSGHDTVSWYQQALGQGPQFIFQYYEEEERQRGNFPDRFSGHQFPNYSSELNVNALLLGDSALYLCASSLAGNQPQHFGDGTRLSIL.

This clone was seen a few times. V usage is TRBV29-1 and J usage is TRBJ2-7, with 10 bases lining up with TRBD1. The CDR3 consists of 16 residues. Germline CDR1 and CDR2: SQVTM and ANQGSEA. After removal of 1 base from V and 1 base from J, the junction contained 7 bases not matched to a gene. The CDR3: CSVEGRDRGSSYEQYF. The CDR3 nucleotides are TGCAGCGTTGAAGGACGGGACAGGGGTTCTTCCTACGAGCAGTACTTC.

The rearrangement joins TRBV2 to TRBJ2-3, with a tentative D call TRBD2 (6 bases). This CDR3 region has 16 residues. Trimming left V 6 bases short and J 2 bases short, with 18 bases between. The germline V gene encodes CDR1 SNHLY and CDR2 FYNNEI. As DNA, the CDR3 is TGTGCCAGCAGCGCCCGACTAGTGGCCCCCACAGATACGCAGTATTTT. This gives the protein CASSARLVAPTDTQYF.

V gene TRBV27 combines with J gene TRBJ2-7; tentative D call: TRBD1 (7 bases). Germline V gives CDR1 MNHEY, CDR2 SMNVEV (reference sequence). This CDR3 contains 15 residues. Trimming left V 5 bases short and J 5 bases short, with 19 bases between. Here the CDR3 DNA reads TGTGCCAGCAGTCCGCGGGACAGACTCCACCACGAGCAGTACTTC. Its translation is CASSPRDRLHHEQYF.

This clone was recorded once. The junction does not match germline at one end; this may be a read error. V usage is TRBV7-7 and J usage is TRBJ2-5, with D possibly being TRBD2 (6 bases). CDR3 length: 14 amino acids. Germline loops: CDR1 SSHAT, CDR2 FNYEAQ (reference sequence). DNA of the CDR3: TGTGCTAGCAGCTTATCGGCGGGGCAAGAGACCCAGTACTTC. Its protein product is CASSLSAGQETQYF. Filled out from reference TRBV7-7 and TRBJ2-5, the complete variable domain reads GAGVSQSPRYKVTKRGQDVTLRCDPISSHATLYWYQQALGQGPEFLTYFNYEAQPDKSGLPSDRFSAERPEGSISTLTIQRTEQRDSAMYRCASSLSAGQETQYFGPGTRLLVL.

In its sample, this clone was seen a few times. The J gene is TRBJ1-2, the V gene TRBV29-1, with TRBD1 matching 7 bases. CDR3 length equals 12 residues. J lost 2 bases, V lost 6 bases, and 3 bases had no gene match. Germline lookup yields CDR1 SQVTM and CDR2 ANQGSEA. In DNA, the CDR3 is TGCAGCGTCCAACAGGGGAACTATGGCTACACCTTC. As protein: CSVQQGNYGYTF.

The V call is TRBV13, the J call TRBJ1-6; tentative D call: TRBD1 (6 bases). V gave up 0 bases and J gave up 13 bases, with 10 bases separating them. Germline assignment: CDR1 PRHDT and CDR2 FYEKMQ (reference sequence). The CDR3 contains 13 residues. DNA for the CDR3: TGTGCCAGCAGCTTAGGCAGGGGCTGGCCCCTCCACTTT. This codes for CASSLGRGWPLHF.

V gene TRBV10-3 combines with J gene TRBJ2-7; 9 positions agree with TRBD1. The CDR3 sequence is 18 residues long. The V gene's germline CDR1 is ENHRY and CDR2 SYGVKD. V dropped 1 base and J dropped 3; count of bases not matched to a gene: 13. The chain's CDR3 is CAISEWGQGNPNFYEQYF. CDR3 DNA sequence: TGTGCCATCAGTGAGTGGGGACAGGGTAACCCTAATTTCTACGAGCAGTACTTC.

This clone was recorded a few times. The chain links TRBV6-1 to TRBJ2-1, with D maybe TRBD2 (5 bases). The CDR3 is 15 residues long. V lost 1 base, J lost 1 base, and 8 bases lay in between. Per the germline V gene, CDR1 is MNHNS and CDR2 is SASEGT. CDR3 sequence (DNA): TGTGCCAGCAGTGAAGGGACTGGGTCCTACAATGAGCAGTTCTTC. Translating it yields CASSEGTGSYNEQFF.

This chain uses TRBV30 with TRBJ1-2; 8 nucleotides agree with TRBD1. Germline V gene sequence: CDR1 GTSNPN, CDR2 SVGIG (reference sequence). The CDR3 covers 15 residues. Losses at the gene ends were 0 bases for V and 2 bases for J; bases not matched to a gene: 5. CDR3 nucleotide sequence: TGTGCCTGGAGTGTACCCCGGACAGGGAACTATGGCTACACCTTC. Translated, it gives CAWSVPRTGNYGYTF.

The chain is built from TRBV7-9 and TRBJ2-7, with D unclear. CDR3 length: 14 residues. V was shortened by 5 bases and J by 5 bases, with 16 bases between the two germline ends. CDR1 and CDR2 (germline): SEHNR, FQNEAQ (reference sequence). This CDR3 is CASSGTGSPHEQYF. Here the CDR3 DNA reads TGTGCCAGCAGCGGTACCGGGTCCCCCCACGAGCAGTACTTC.

This chain joins TRBV2 and TRBJ2-5; 8 bases line up with TRBD1. The CDR3 totals 15 residues. V was pared by 3 bases and J by 5 bases, with 8 bases of the junction left unmatched. The germline V gene has CDR1 SNHLY and CDR2 FYNNEI. The CDR3 is CASSDVRTGWETQYF. The CDR3 nucleotides read TGTGCCAGCAGTGACGTTCGGACAGGGTGGGAGACCCAGTACTTC.

This chain links TRBV7-6 with TRBJ1-2; unclear D gene. Between the trimmed V and J ends, which lost 1 base and 6 bases, there was a span of 12 bases. The CDR3 has 14 amino acids. Germline CDR1 SGHVS, CDR2 FNYEAQ. CDR3 sequence: CASSLGSEGHGYTF. The CDR3 nucleotides read TGTGCCAGCAGCTTAGGTTCGGAGGGCCATGGCTACACCTTC.

This clone appeared a few times. The V gene is TRBV30, the J gene TRBJ2-3; 10 positions match TRBD2. V was clipped by 2 bases and J by 6 bases; unmatched bases: 14. There are 17 residues in the CDR3. Germline V gene lookup returns CDR1 GTSNPN and CDR2 SVGIG (reference sequence). CDR3 in DNA: TGTGCCTGGAGTCAGCCCCTAGCGGGGGCCTTAGGGGATACGCAGTATTTT. It translates to CAWSQPLAGALGDTQYF.

The V and J genes are TRBV29-1 and TRBJ1-2; the D gene is possibly TRBD1 (5 bases). Germline V lookup: CDR1 SQVTM, CDR2 ANQGSEA. The V end lost 5 bases, the J end lost 8 bases, and 18 bases lay between the germline ends. This CDR3 spans 13 amino acids. The CDR3 DNA sequence: TGCAGCGTTCCGGTCGGGGCAGCGGGGGGCTACACCTTC. Amino acid sequence: CSVPVGAAGGYTF.

There are a few counts of this clone. V is TRBV30 and J is TRBJ1-1; D remains ambiguous. The CDR3 has 10 amino acids. CDR1 and CDR2 from the germline V gene are GTSNPN and SVGIG (reference sequence). Between the trimmed V and J ends, which lost 7 bases and 0 bases, there was a span of 3 bases. CDR3 region: CASVNTEAFF. The CDR3 region has the DNA TGTGCCTCGGTGAACACTGAAGCTTTCTTT.

The chain's CDR3 is CATSRDSENQPQHF. The CDR3 coding sequence is TGTGCCACCAGCAGAGACAGTGAGAATCAGCCCCAGCATTTT. The chain uses TRBV15 and TRBJ1-5; D is unresolved. Trimming stripped 0 bases from V and 4 bases from J, with 7 bases between. The CDR3 covers 14 residues. CDR1 and CDR2 from the germline V gene are LNHNV and YYDKDF (reference sequence).

Only a few counts were recorded for this clone. The rearrangement joins TRBV29-1 to TRBJ1-2; D is uncertain. Trimming took off 1 base at V and 6 bases at J, with 12 bases between the two ends. CDR1 is SQVTM, CDR2 ANQGSEA, per germline. The length of the CDR3 is 13 residues. The CDR3 DNA follows: TGCAGCGTTGAAGGCGGGGAGCCAGATGGCTACACCTTC. It translates to CSVEGGEPDGYTF.

The sample holds a few counts of this clone. The chain carries TRBV7-9 and TRBJ1-5; D gene unclear. The CDR3 totals 12 residues. V lost 0 bases and J 9 bases, leaving 6 bases between the germline ends. CDR1 is SEHNR, CDR2 FQNEAQ, per germline (reference sequence). CDR3 region: CASSLAGGPQHF. Written as DNA, the CDR3 is TGTGCCAGCAGCTTAGCGGGAGGGCCCCAGCATTTT.